These 31 T cell receptor beta chains were sequenced from one sample in a study of blood T cell repertoires in COVID-19. Repertoires were generated with immunoSEQ multiplex PCR, while TCRdb's copy carries only in-frame clones and drops some. Of tens of thousands of clones in the sample, about 88% are singletons; the top ten hold approximately 5%. Sequencing was performed on peripheral blood. Every receptor here comes from a human donor in a cohort sampled during active COVID-19.

This chain joins TRBV6-5 and TRBJ1-5, with 8 bases fitting TRBD1. There are 13 residues in the CDR3. Per germline, CDR1 MNHEY and CDR2 SVGAGI. Losses at the gene ends were 6 bases for V and 6 bases for J; bases not matched to a gene: 4. The CDR3 loop reads CASSDRGSQPQHF. DNA of the CDR3: TGTGCCAGCAGCGACAGGGGAAGTCAGCCCCAGCATTTT.

This clone has just one count. The genes are TRBV5-4 and TRBJ2-7, with D perhaps matching TRBD2 (6 bases). This CDR3 region has 13 residues. Germline lookup yields CDR1 SGHNT and CDR2 YYREEE (reference sequence). V was pared by 4 bases and J by 6 bases, with 14 bases between. The CDR3: CASSRDRGSEQYF. The CDR3 DNA follows: TGTGCCAGCAGCCGGGACCGGGGGTCCGAGCAGTACTTC.

The chain couples TRBV11-2 to TRBJ2-2; D gene uncertain. The CDR3 has 15 residues. Between the trimmed V and J ends, which lost 2 bases and 3 bases, there was a span of 10 bases. Germline lookup yields CDR1 SGHAT and CDR2 FQNNGV. The CDR3 is CASSLLSRYTGELFF. DNA for the CDR3: TGTGCCAGCAGCTTATTAAGCCGCTACACCGGGGAGCTGTTTTTT.

The sample holds one count of this clone. The chain has TRBV19 and TRBJ1-5; D unclear. The CDR3 loop spans 13 amino acids. From germline, CDR1 is LNHDA and CDR2 SQIVND (reference sequence). Trimming took off 0 bases at V and 7 bases at J, with 7 bases between the two ends. The CDR3 loop reads CASSIEGRQPQHF. For the CDR3, the DNA is TGTGCCAGTAGTATAGAGGGCAGGCAGCCCCAGCATTTT.

The rearrangement uses TRBV7-6 and TRBJ2-1; 12 bases map to TRBD2. The CDR3 is 17 amino acids. The trim removed 5 bases at V and 3 bases at J, leaving 8 bases unmatched. The germline V gene encodes CDR1 SGHVS and CDR2 FNYEAQ. CDR3 DNA: TGTGCCAGCAGCCCGAGGACTAGCGGGGAGATCTACAATGAGCAGTTCTTC. Protein sequence: CASSPRTSGEIYNEQFF.

This chain uses TRBV19 with TRBJ1-5; D is unresolved. Germline V gene sequence: CDR1 LNHDA, CDR2 SQIVND (reference sequence). The CDR3 runs to 15 residues. Trimming removed 4 bases from V and 0 bases from J, with 10 bases in between. The CDR3 reads CASSTHPYSNQPQHF. In DNA form, the CDR3 reads TGTGCCAGTAGTACACACCCTTATAGCAATCAGCCCCAGCATTTT.

The CDR3 reads CASSQSGTVFTEAFF. In nucleotides, the CDR3 is TGTGCCAGCAGCCAGTCCGGGACAGTATTCACTGAAGCTTTCTTT. This rearrangement joins TRBV27 to TRBJ1-1, with 7 bases identical to TRBD1. Germline assignment: CDR1 MNHEY and CDR2 SMNVEV (reference sequence). J lost 4 bases, V lost 6 bases, and 11 bases had no gene match. This CDR3 has 15 residues.

The chain combines TRBV28 with TRBJ2-1, with 10 bases that match TRBD2. Trimming at V came to 4 bases and at J to 2 bases, leaving 8 bases not matched to a gene. The CDR3 covers 17 residues. Germline CDR1 MDHEN, CDR2 SYDVKM. CDR3 nucleotide sequence: TGTGCCAGCAGTTCCCCCCCAAGCGGGAGGGCCTACAATGAGCAGTTCTTC. Amino acid sequence: CASSSPPSGRAYNEQFF.

The chain links TRBV7-6 to TRBJ2-6; tentative D call: TRBD1 (6 bases). CDR3 length: 13 amino acids. The germline V gene has CDR1 SGHVS and CDR2 FNYEAQ. V dropped 5 bases and J dropped 8 bases, with 10 bases sitting between them. The CDR3 loop is CASSPTGTNVLTF. In DNA, the CDR3 is TGTGCCAGCAGCCCCACAGGGACCAACGTCCTGACTTTC.

CDR3 in DNA: TGCGCCAGCAGCCTCCAGGGGGTGAACAATGAGCAGTTCTTC. It is translated as CASSLQGVNNEQFF. J is TRBJ2-1 and V is TRBV5-1; TRBD1 agrees at 7 bases. V lost 4 bases to trimming and J lost 5 bases; unmatched junction nucleotides: 6. There are 14 residues in the CDR3. Germline loops: CDR1 SGHRS, CDR2 YFSETQ.

The chain carries TRBV2 and TRBJ2-2, with a weak D call TRBD2 (6 bases). Trimming shortened V by 1 base and J by 5 bases, and 11 bases separated the two germline ends. The germline gives CDR1 SNHLY, CDR2 FYNNEI. CDR3 length: 15 residues. The CDR3, as DNA: TGTGCCAGCAGTGAAGGGGGGGTAAATACCGGGGAGCTGTTTTTT. Translation: CASSEGGVNTGELFF.

Only a few counts were recorded for this clone. The gene calls are TRBV11-3 and TRBJ1-6; 9 bases match TRBD1. The germline V gene has CDR1 SGHNT and CDR2 YENEEA. The CDR3 runs to 14 residues. The V gene end was trimmed by 5 bases and the J gene end by 7 bases; junction bases not matched to a gene: 3. The CDR3 loop is CASSRTGDNSPLHF. CDR3 nucleotide sequence: TGTGCCAGCAGCCGGACAGGGGACAATTCACCCCTCCACTTT.

This chain joins TRBV6-6 and TRBJ1-5, with 8 bases aligning to TRBD1. V was clipped by 5 bases and J by 5 bases; unmatched bases: 20. There are 19 residues in the CDR3. The germline V gene encodes CDR1 MNHNY and CDR2 SVGAGI (reference sequence). CDR3: CASSLYGTGSAGLHQPQHF. As DNA, the CDR3 is TGTGCCAGCAGTCTTTACGGGACAGGTTCCGCGGGGCTTCATCAGCCCCAGCATTTT.

CDR3 residues: CSARKSETQYF. The DNA of the CDR3 is TGCAGTGCTAGAAAGAGTGAGACCCAGTACTTC. J is TRBJ2-5 and V is TRBV20-1; D unresolved. Germline V CDR1 and CDR2: DFQATT, SNEGSKA (reference sequence). The length of the CDR3 is 11 residues. Deletions cut 2 bases from V and 5 bases from J, with 6 bases between.

The chain uses TRBV19 and TRBJ2-3; possibly TRBD2 for D (6 bases). This CDR3 has 15 residues. The germline CDR1 and CDR2 sequences are LNHDA and SQIVND (reference sequence). V lost 5 bases and J lost 0, with 12 bases in between. CDR3: CASSSWGVSTDTQYF. The CDR3 DNA reads TGTGCCAGTAGTTCGTGGGGGGTTAGCACAGATACGCAGTATTTT.

The chain employs TRBV7-2 and TRBJ1-5; no firm D call. The CDR3 totals 12 residues. The V and J ends lost 5 bases and 3 bases respectively, with 5 bases between them. The V gene's germline CDR1 is SGHTA and CDR2 FQGNSA. The CDR3 DNA reads TGTGCCAGCAGCCCTTTCAATCAGCCCCAGCATTTT. Translating gives CASSPFNQPQHF.

The sample holds a few counts of this clone. This sequence joins TRBV10-1 and TRBJ2-7; D uncertain. CDR1 is WNHNN and CDR2 is SYGVQD in the germline V gene (reference sequence). V was cut by 3 bases and J by 0 bases, with 9 bases left in between. The CDR3 has 14 amino acids. CDR3 bases: TGCGCCAGCAGTGACCCTACGAGCTCCTACGAGCAGTACTTC. This encodes CASSDPTSSYEQYF.

The chain carries TRBV7-2 and TRBJ2-2; 7 positions agree with TRBD1. Germline CDR1 is SGHTA and CDR2 is FQGNSA. The V and J ends lost 5 bases and 3 bases, in that order; junction bases with no gene match: 12. This CDR3 is 17 amino acids long. In DNA form, the CDR3 reads TGTGCCAGCAGCCAAGCCCCCGACAGGGCGGACACCGGGGAGCTGTTTTTT. Translated, it gives CASSQAPDRADTGELFF.

The rearrangement links TRBV4-2 to TRBJ2-5; D is perhaps TRBD2 (5 bases). Trimming removed 0 bases from V and 4 bases from J, with 12 bases in between. This CDR3 region has 15 residues. Germline loops: CDR1 LGHNA, CDR2 YNFKEQ. CDR3 residues: CASSQDSSGGETQYF. The CDR3 DNA reads TGTGCCAGCAGCCAAGATAGCAGCGGAGGAGAGACCCAGTACTTC.

The chain uses TRBV28 and TRBJ1-5; 7 bases fit TRBD1. V was pared by 7 bases and J by 3 bases, with 15 bases of the junction left unmatched. Germline CDR1 MDHEN, CDR2 SYDVKM. This CDR3 contains 17 residues. CDR3 amino acids: CASINAEGAAYNQPQHF. DNA of the CDR3: TGTGCCAGCATTAATGCGGAGGGGGCAGCATACAATCAGCCCCAGCATTTT.

The chain links TRBV11-2 to TRBJ2-2; TRBD1 agrees at 9 bases. V was pared by 6 bases and J by 3 bases, with 8 bases of the junction left unmatched. This CDR3 has 16 residues. Germline CDR1 is SGHAT and CDR2 is FQNNGV. DNA for the CDR3: TGTGCCAGCAGGCCTAACAGGGGGCCCTACACCGGGGAGCTGTTTTTT. It encodes CASRPNRGPYTGELFF.

This sequence joins TRBV28 and TRBJ1-2, with no clear D. Trimming pared 5 bases from V and 0 bases from J, leaving 4 bases between. Germline-derived CDR1 and CDR2 are MDHEN and SYDVKM. The CDR3 is 12 amino acids. This chain's CDR3 is CASSPANYGYTF. As DNA, the CDR3 is TGTGCCAGCAGTCCCGCTAACTATGGCTACACCTTC.

The chain couples TRBV7-2 to TRBJ1-4; D is possibly TRBD1 (5 bases). Trimming took 5 bases from V and 5 from J, leaving 15 bases between them. The CDR3 runs to 15 residues. Germline CDR1 and CDR2: SGHTA and FQGNSA. CDR3 nucleotide sequence: TGTGCCAGCAGCGGCCGACAGTCACTAAATGAAAAACTGTTTTTT. Its protein product is CASSGRQSLNEKLFF.

V and J are TRBV27 and TRBJ2-7; TRBD2 matches at 9 bases. Trimming took 5 bases from V and 2 from J; bases not matched to a gene: 7. The CDR3 spans 15 residues. The germline CDR1 and CDR2 sequences are MNHEY and SMNVEV (reference sequence). The CDR3 spells CASSPSSGVTYEQYF. CDR3 bases: TGTGCCAGCAGTCCCTCTAGCGGGGTTACCTACGAGCAGTACTTC.

V and J are TRBV18 and TRBJ2-1; 10 bases are shared with TRBD1. The CDR3 is 13 amino acids. Trimming removed 4 bases from V and 12 bases from J; junction bases left unmatched: 6. Germline V lookup: CDR1 KGHSH, CDR2 LQKENI. CDR3 nucleotide sequence: TGTGCCAGCTCACGGGTTGACAGGGGGCCGCAGTTCTTC. Protein: CASSRVDRGPQFF.

A remark on this clone: One junction end disagrees with the germline gene, perhaps due to a read error. The chain is built from TRBV7-7 and TRBJ2-1, with D maybe TRBD1 (6 bases). Germline-derived CDR1 and CDR2 are SSHAT and FNYEAQ (reference sequence). The CDR3 contains 15 residues. The DNA for the CDR3 is TGTGCTAGCAGCTTCGACAGGAATTCCTACAATGAGCAGTTCTTC. Its translation is CASSFDRNSYNEQFF.

The chain combines TRBV3-1 (or the pseudogene TRBV3-2) with TRBJ2-1; D might be TRBD1 (6 bases). In germline, CDR1 is LGHDT, CDR2 YNNKEL (reference sequence). The CDR3 contains 16 residues. V lost 6 bases, J lost 7 bases, and 22 bases lay in between. The CDR3 sequence: CASRLSDRKLSNEQFF. The CDR3 DNA reads as TGTGCCAGCAGGCTTTCCGACAGGAAACTCTCGAATGAGCAGTTCTTC.

The rearrangement joins TRBV15 to TRBJ1-5; 7 nucleotides agree with TRBD1. V shed 3 bases, J shed 2 bases, and the junction held 10 bases outside the gene matches. The CDR3 consists of 17 residues. Germline CDR1 reads LNHNV; CDR2 reads YYDKDF (reference sequence). The chain's CDR3 is CATSRDRTLTGNQPQHF. The CDR3 coding sequence is TGTGCCACCAGCAGGGACAGGACCTTGACGGGCAATCAGCCCCAGCATTTT.

The V gene is TRBV6-5, the J gene TRBJ2-2; tentatively, D is TRBD1 (6 bases). The germline V gene encodes CDR1 MNHEY and CDR2 SVGAGI. Between the trimmed V and J ends, which lost 6 bases and 7 bases, there was a span of 9 bases. This CDR3 contains 12 residues. The CDR3 coding sequence is TGTGCCAGCAGCCTCAGGGGCGGGGAGCTGTTTTTT. Translating it yields CASSLRGGELFF.

The chain recombines TRBV27 with TRBJ2-5, with D tentatively TRBD2 (6 bases). The CDR3 spans 15 residues. V dropped 3 bases and J dropped 5 bases, with 16 bases sitting between them. Germline CDR1 is MNHEY and CDR2 is SMNVEV (reference sequence). The CDR3 protein is CASSFLGRGGETQYF. For the CDR3, the DNA is TGTGCCAGCAGTTTCCTCGGGAGAGGAGGTGAGACCCAGTACTTC.

The J gene is TRBJ1-5, the V gene TRBV30; 7 bases agree with TRBD1. Germline CDR1 and CDR2: GTSNPN and SVGIG (reference sequence). V lost 0 bases and J lost 6; bases outside the gene matches: 5. The CDR3 totals 14 residues. As DNA, the CDR3 is TGTGCCTGGAGTGTACCAGGGGGATCTCAGCCCCAGCATTTT. Translation: CAWSVPGGSQPQHF.